This record looks at one T cell receptor (beta chain) sequence and its context. This specimen belongs to a study of technical replicates of blood from a few donors. Profiled with immunoSEQ multiplex PCR; TCRdb holds only in-frame clones, not every one. The sample has over 90,000 clones; 95% are singletons. Trimming left V 8 bases short and J 5 bases short, with 8 bases between. Looked up from germline, CDR1 is MNHEY and CDR2 is SVGAGI. The CDR3 has 11 residues. Source material: T cells isolated from PBMCs. The sequence derives from a human donor in good health. The rearrangement uses TRBV6-5 and TRBJ2-3; no definite D call. The DNA of the CDR3 is TGTGCCAGCCGGCAGGAAGATACGCAGTATTTT. Amino acids: CASRQEDTQYF.